The T cell receptor (beta chain) described here comes from a study of blood T cell repertoires in COVID-19 (dated by TCRdb to 2019 to 2021). As for the study more broadly: Samples from collaborators originated in the United States, Italy and Spain and spanned both the acute and convalescent phases of COVID-19. HLA class I and class II types, where available, came from metadata supplied by the sample provider rather than from assay-based typing. The repertoires were made available in a free public database intended to serve as a resource for research on the immune response to SARS-CoV-2. A de-identified subject ID, COVID-19 status, age in years and sex were almost always included in the sample metadata. Deeply sampled blood TCRbeta repertoires from subjects exposed to, actively infected with, or recovered from COVID-19 were included in the dataset. Samples came from the ongoing ImmuneRACE study (first 160 participants) plus 1,254 subjects from 6 global collaborators. The material from the prospective study consisted of cDNA or gDNA derived from T cells, B-cell-depleted T cells, or PBMCs.

The immunoSEQ Assay, a bias-controlled multiplex PCR, was used to amplify TCRbeta CDR3 regions from genomic DNA. Processing in the source paper ran as follows. The number of nucleated cells in each sample was estimated from the amplification of reference gene primers within the assay. To quantify the absolute abundance of each unique TCRbeta CDR3 rearrangement, sequence reads were collapsed and filtered. For each sample, productive Simpson clonality was calculated as the square root of Simpson's diversity index across productive rearrangements. TCRdb took this table from immuneACCESS and kept in-frame rearrangements with V and J called. Such tables lack part of the clones; where checked against another copy, unresolved V genes explain under half of the gap, and the rest is unexplained. Clone size and the V and J calls come from that table; the DNA yielded D and trimming. The sample profile shows around 390,000 clones; roughly 89% of them were found once. The ten top clones hold 10% of the sample.

V gives up 4 bases and J gives up 8 bases, and the segment between their germline ends measures 16 bases. According to the germline V gene (reference sequence), CDR1 reads SGHNT and CDR2 reads YYREEE. The CDR3 covers 14 residues, taking in both the cysteine and the phenylalanine. Only the CDR3 DNA is retained, 42 bases long and in frame from the first base. Results and caveats for the whole study, not just this receptor: Clinical and demographic metadata were provided uncurated, with the amount varying by source and participant.

On this clone: No cognate antigen has been identified for it. Base-call qualities are not available, and no considerably larger clone is one nucleotide away.

Participants in the prospective study were enrolled through a virtual design, were aged roughly 18 to 90 years, and lived in about two dozen United States geographic areas. In the prospective study, cohorts were assigned on the basis of participant-reported clinical history obtained from a screening survey and a study questionnaire. For ImmuneRACE Cohort 3, a participant was defined as recovered based on two consecutive negative NP/OP PCR tests, clearance by a healthcare professional, or resolution of symptoms. Mobile phlebotomists in the prospective study collected whole blood, serum and a nasopharyngeal or oropharyngeal swab from every participant. Participants in the prospective study had the option to provide additional blood draws and questionnaires over an approximately 2-month period. Prospective study blood samples were shipped either frozen or at room temperature before DNA extraction.

The V and J genes are TRBV5-4 and TRBJ1-3; too little of a D gene remains to name it. The source of this sequence is a woman aged 45 to 65 who had recovered from COVID-19. Sequences were obtained from PBMCs or T cells enriched from blood (not recorded which). The bases are TGTGCCAGCAGCCGCGAGCCAACGAGGGACACCATATATTTT. Its product reads: CASSREPTRDTIYF.